The 7 T cell receptor beta chains listed next were all sequenced from one sample in a study of CXCR3-negative and CXCR3-positive naive CD8 T cells. Via 5' RACE with UMI labels, TRB cDNA libraries were prepared. One entry per CDR3 protein, without DNA, is what TCRdb gives after re-calling the 5' RACE reads. The table lists roughly 48,000 distinct CDR3 sequences. The source material was memory CD8+ T cells from blood. These receptors all come from a human donor in good health. Some clones in this sample may be carry-over from other donors' samples.

The chain employs TRBV29-1 and TRBJ2-7; as DNA is missing, the TRBD1 call by TCRdb cannot be tested. The CDR3 is made up of 14 amino acids. CDR1 and CDR2 from the germline V gene are SQVTM and ANQGSEA. CDR3 sequence reads: CSVEGTGVTDEQYF.

V is TRBV24-1 and J is TRBJ2-2. The CDR3 extends over 15 amino acids. CDR1 is KGHDR and CDR2 is SFDVKD in the germline V gene. The CDR3 sequence: CATSDYAANTGELFF.

The gene calls are TRBV14 and TRBJ2-3. In germline, CDR1 is SGHDN, CDR2 FVKESK. The CDR3 has 12 residues. The CDR3 reads CASSQVTDMQYF.

The rearrangement links TRBV4-2 to TRBJ2-1; TCRdb returns TRBD1, unconfirmable since there is no DNA. Germline V CDR1 and CDR2: LGHNA, YNFKEQ. The CDR3 is made up of 14 amino acids. The CDR3 sequence is CASSPGAGGNEQFF.

The chain combines TRBV14 with TRBJ1-2; the D call from TCRdb, TRBD1, cannot be confirmed without DNA. Germline assignment: CDR1 SGHDN and CDR2 FVKESK. This CDR3 comprises 14 residues. The CDR3 loop reads CASSQSGQIYGYTF.

Here the CDR3 reads CASSLTGSNNEQFF. This chain links TRBV7-6 with TRBJ2-1. The germline CDR1 and CDR2 sequences are SGHVS and FNYEAQ. The CDR3 runs 14 residues.

The chain combines TRBV28 with TRBJ2-7. Germline lookup yields CDR1 MDHEN and CDR2 SYDVKM. The CDR3 runs to 15 residues. This chain's CDR3 is CASSQAKASSYEQYF.